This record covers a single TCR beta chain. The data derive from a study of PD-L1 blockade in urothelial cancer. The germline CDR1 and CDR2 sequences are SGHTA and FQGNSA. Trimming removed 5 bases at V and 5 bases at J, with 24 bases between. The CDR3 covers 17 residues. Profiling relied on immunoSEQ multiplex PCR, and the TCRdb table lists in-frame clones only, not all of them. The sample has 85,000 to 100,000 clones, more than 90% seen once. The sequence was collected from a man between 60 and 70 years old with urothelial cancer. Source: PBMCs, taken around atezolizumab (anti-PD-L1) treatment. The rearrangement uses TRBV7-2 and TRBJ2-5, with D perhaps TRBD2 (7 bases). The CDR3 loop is CASSRVAGGSQGETQYF. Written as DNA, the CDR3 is TGTGCCAGCAGCCGAGTCGCAGGCGGGAGCCAGGGGGAGACCCAGTACTTC.